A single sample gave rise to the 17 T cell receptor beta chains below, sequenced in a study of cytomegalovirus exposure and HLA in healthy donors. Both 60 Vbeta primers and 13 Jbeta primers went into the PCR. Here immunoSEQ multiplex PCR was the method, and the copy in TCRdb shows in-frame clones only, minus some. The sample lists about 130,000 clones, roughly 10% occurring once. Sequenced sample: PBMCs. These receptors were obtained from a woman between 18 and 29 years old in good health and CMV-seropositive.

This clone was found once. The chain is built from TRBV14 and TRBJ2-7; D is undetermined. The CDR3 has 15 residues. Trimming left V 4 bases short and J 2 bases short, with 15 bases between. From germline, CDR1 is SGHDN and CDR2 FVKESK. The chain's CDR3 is CASSPLGSLTYEQYV. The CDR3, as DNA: TGTGCCAGCAGCCCCCTAGGCAGCCTCACCTACGAGCAGTACGTC.

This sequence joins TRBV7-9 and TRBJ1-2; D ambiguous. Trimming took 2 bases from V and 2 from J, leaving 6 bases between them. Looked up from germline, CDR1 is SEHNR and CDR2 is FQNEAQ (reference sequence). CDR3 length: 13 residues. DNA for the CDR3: TGTGCCAGCAGCTTAATGGAGAACTATGGCTACACCTTC. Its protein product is CASSLMENYGYTF.

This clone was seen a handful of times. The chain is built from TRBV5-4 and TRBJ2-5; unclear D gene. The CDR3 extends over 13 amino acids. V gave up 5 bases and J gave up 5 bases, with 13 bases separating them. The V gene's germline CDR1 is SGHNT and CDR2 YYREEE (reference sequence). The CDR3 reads CASRLSAAETQYF. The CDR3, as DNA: TGTGCCAGCAGATTATCCGCGGCGGAGACCCAGTACTTC.

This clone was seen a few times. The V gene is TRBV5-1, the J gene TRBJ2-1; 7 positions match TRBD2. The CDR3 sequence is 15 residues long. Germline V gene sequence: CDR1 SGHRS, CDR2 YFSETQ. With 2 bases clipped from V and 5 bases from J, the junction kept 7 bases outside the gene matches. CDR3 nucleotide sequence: TGCGCCAGCAGCTTACTGGCGGGAGTGAACAATGAGCAGTTCTTC. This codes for CASSLLAGVNNEQFF. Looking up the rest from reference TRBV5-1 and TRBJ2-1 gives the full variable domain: KAGVTQTPRYLIKTRGQQVTLSCSPISGHRSVSWYQQTPGQGLQFLFEYFSETQRNKGNFPGRFSGRQFSNSRSEMNVSTLELGDSALYLCASSLLAGVNNEQFFGPGTRLTVL.

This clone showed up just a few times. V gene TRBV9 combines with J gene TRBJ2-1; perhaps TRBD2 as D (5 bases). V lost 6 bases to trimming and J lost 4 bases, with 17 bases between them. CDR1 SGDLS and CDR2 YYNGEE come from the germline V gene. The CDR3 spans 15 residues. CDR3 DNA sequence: TGTGCCAGCACCCCATGGCTAGCAGGATACAATGAGCAGTTCTTC. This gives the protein CASTPWLAGYNEQFF.

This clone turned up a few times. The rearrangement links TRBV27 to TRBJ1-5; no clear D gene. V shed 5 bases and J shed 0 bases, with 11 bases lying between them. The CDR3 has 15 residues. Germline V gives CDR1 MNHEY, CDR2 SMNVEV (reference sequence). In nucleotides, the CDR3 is TGTGCCAGCAGTAACTATCCTTATAGCAATCAGCCCCAGCATTTT. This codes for CASSNYPYSNQPQHF.

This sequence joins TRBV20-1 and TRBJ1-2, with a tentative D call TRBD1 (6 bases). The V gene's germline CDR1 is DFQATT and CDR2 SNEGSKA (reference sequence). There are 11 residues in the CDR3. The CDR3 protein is CSRRGSWGYTF. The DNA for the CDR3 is TGCAGCCGCAGGGGATCTTGGGGCTACACCTTC.

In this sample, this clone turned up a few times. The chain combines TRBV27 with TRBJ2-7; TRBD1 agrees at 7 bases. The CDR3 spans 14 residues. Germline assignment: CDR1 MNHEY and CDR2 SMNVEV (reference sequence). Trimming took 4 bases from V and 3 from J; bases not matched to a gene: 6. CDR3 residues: CASSSQGVRYEQYF. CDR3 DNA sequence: TGTGCCAGCAGTTCCCAGGGGGTCCGCTACGAGCAGTACTTC.

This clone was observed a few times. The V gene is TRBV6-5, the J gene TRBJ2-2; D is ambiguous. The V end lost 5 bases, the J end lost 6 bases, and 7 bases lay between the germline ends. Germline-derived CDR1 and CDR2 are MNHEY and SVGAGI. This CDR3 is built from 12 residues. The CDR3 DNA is TGTGCCAGCAGTCATAAGCCCGGGGAGCTGTTTTTT. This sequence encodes CASSHKPGELFF.

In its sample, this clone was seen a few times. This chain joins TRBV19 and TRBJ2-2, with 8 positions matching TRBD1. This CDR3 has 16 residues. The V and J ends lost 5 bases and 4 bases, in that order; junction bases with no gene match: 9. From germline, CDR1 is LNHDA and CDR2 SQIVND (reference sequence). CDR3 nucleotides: TGTGCCAGTAGTTCCTCTCAGGGGGCCGGCACCGGGGAGCTGTTTTTT. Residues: CASSSSQGAGTGELFF.

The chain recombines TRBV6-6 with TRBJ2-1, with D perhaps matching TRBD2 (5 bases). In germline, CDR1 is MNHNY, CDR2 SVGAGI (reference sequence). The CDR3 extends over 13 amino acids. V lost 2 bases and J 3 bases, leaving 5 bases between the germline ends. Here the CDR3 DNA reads TGTGCCAGCAGTTACCGGGACTACAATGAGCAGTTCTTC. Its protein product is CASSYRDYNEQFF.

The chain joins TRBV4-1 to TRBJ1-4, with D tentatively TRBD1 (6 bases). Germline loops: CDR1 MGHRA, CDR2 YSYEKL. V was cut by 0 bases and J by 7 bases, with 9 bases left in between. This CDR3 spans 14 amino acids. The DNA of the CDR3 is TGCGCCAGCAGCCAAGAGCCAGGGGTTGAAAAACTGTTTTTT. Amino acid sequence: CASSQEPGVEKLFF.

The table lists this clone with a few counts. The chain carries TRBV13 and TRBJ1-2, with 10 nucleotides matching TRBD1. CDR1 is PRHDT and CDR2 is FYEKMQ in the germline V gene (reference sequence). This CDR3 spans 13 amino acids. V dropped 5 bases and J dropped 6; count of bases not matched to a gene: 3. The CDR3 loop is CASSPGTGDGYTF. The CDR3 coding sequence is TGTGCCAGCAGCCCCGGGACAGGGGATGGCTACACCTTC. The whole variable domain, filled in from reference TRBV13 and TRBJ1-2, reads AAGVIQSPRHLIKEKRETATLKCYPIPRHDTVYWYQQGPGQDPQFLISFYEKMQSDKGSIPDRFSAQQFSDYHSELNMSSLELGDSALYFCASSPGTGDGYTFGSGTRLTVV.

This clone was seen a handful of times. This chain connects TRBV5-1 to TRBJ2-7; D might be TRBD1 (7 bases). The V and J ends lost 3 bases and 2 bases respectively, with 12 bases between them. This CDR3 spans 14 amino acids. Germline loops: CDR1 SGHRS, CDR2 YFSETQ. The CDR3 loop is CASSSQGGPYEQYF. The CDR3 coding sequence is TGCGCCAGCAGCTCCCAGGGGGGACCCTACGAGCAGTACTTC.

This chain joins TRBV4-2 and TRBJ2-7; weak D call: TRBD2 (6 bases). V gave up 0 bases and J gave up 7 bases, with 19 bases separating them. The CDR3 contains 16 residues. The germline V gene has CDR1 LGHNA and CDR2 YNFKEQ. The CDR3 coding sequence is TGTGCCAGCAGCCAAGATGGGCCACTAGCCGGAAGGGAGCAGTACTTC. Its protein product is CASSQDGPLAGREQYF.

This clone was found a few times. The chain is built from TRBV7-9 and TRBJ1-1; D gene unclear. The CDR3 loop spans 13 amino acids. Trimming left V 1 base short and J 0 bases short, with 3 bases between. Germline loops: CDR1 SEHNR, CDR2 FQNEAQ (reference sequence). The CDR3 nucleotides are TGTGCCAGCAGCTTAGATATGAACACTGAAGCTTTCTTT. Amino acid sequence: CASSLDMNTEAFF.

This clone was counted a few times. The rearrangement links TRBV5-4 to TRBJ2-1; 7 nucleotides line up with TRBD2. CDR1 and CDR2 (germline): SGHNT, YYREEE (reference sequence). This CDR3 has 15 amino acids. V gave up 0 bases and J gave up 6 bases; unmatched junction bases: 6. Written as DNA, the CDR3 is TGTGCCAGCAGCTTGGTCGCTAGCGGAAGCAATGAGCAGTTCTTC. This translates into CASSLVASGSNEQFF.